These T cell receptor beta chains were read from a single sample in a study of T-cell memory formation after mild COVID-19. One entry per CDR3 protein, called by TCRdb with MiXCR from the 5' RACE reads. The sample consists of about 58,000 distinct CDR3 sequences, 25% to 30% of them appearing once. Sequenced material: PBMCs or a T cell subset sorted from them (not recorded which). The source of these receptors is a man younger than 35 who had mild COVID-19 (a few samples of this study predate the infection). Cell type and time point are not known. The CDR3 runs from the conserved cysteine through the conserved F or W. The D gene is left open where the match is weak. Some rows mark clone size as missing; the rest say once, few, many or name a class of expanded clone.

D	V	size	J	CDR3	DNA
-	TRBV5-6	-	TRBJ2-5	CASSLAAGRRETQYF	TGTGCCAGCAGCTTGGCGGCAGGGCGGCGAGAGACCCAGTACTTC
-	TRBV4-3	-	TRBJ1-2	CASSQVLQNYGYTF	TGCGCCAGCAGCCAAGTCCTGCAGAACTATGGCTACACCTTC
-	TRBV12-3/TRBV12-4	-	TRBJ1-1	CASSFGYTEAFF	TGTGCCAGCAGTTTTGGGTACACTGAAGCTTTCTTT
-	TRBV11-2	-	TRBJ1-4	CASSSYPEKLFF	TGTGCCAGCAGTTCCTACCCTGAAAAACTGTTTTTT
-	TRBV27	-	TRBJ1-6	CASSLRGARNSPLHF	TGTGCCAGCAGTTTGCGGGGGGCGCGGAATTCACCCCTCCACTTT
-	TRBV20-1	-	TRBJ2-5	CSATQEGTQETQYF	TGCAGTGCTACCCAGGAGGGAACCCAAGAGACCCAGTACTTC
TRBD1	TRBV9	few	TRBJ2-2	CASSEDTGVTGELFF	TGTGCCAGCAGCGAGGATACAGGGGTCACCGGGGAGCTGTTTTTT
TRBD1	TRBV12-3/TRBV12-4	few	TRBJ2-3	CATLTGGVDTQYF	TGTGCCACCCTGACAGGGGGCGTTGATACGCAGTATTTT
-	TRBV10-1	-	TRBJ1-4	CARGLLAATNEKLFF	TGCGCCAGGGGACTCTTGGCAGCAACTAATGAAAAACTGTTTTTT
TRBD1	TRBV20-1	many	TRBJ2-2	CSARDGDRGDTGELFF	TGCAGTGCTAGAGATGGGGACAGGGGCGACACCGGGGAGCTGTTTTTT
-	TRBV5-1	few	TRBJ2-2	CASASSGWALEGELFF	TGCGCCAGCGCCTCCAGCGGGTGGGCTTTGGAAGGGGAGCTGTTTTTT